Included here is one TCR beta chain sequence, with context. The assay was immunoSEQ multiplex PCR, and TCRdb's table has in-frame clones only and misses some. The sample comprises approximately 140,000 clones, 60% to 85% of which are singletons, and 28% rests with the top ten. About 2 micrograms of genomic DNA, which was extracted from cryopreserved PBMCs, served as the material used for the TCR beta libraries. This specimen comes from a study of cytotoxic CD8 clonotypes in ibrutinib-treated CLL. The overall study: Outcomes included approximately 25 partial and 2 complete responses; after median roughly six years, approximately 15 stayed remitted and roughly 12 progressed. Mean productive templates were under 260,000; mean productive rearrangements were roughly 90,000.

Specimen: PBMCs, collected after 12 months of ibrutinib treatment. The TCR sequence derives from a human donor with chronic lymphocytic leukemia.

The CDR3 is CASSFFLQGTTGELFF. The CDR3 nucleotides read TGTGCCAGCAGTTTTTTCCTTCAGGGGACCACCGGGGAGCTGTTTTTT. The gene calls are TRBV5-6 and TRBJ2-2, with a weak D call TRBD1 (6 bases). V was pared by 5 bases and J by 4 bases, with 18 bases between. The CDR3 spans 16 residues. Germline V gives CDR1 SGHDT, CDR2 YYEEEE. The entire variable domain, with the rest obtained from reference TRBV5-6 and TRBJ2-2, is as follows: DAGVTQSPTHLIKTRGQQVTLRCSPKSGHDTVSWYQQALGQGPQFIFQYYEEEERQRGNFPDRFSGHQFPNYSSELNVNALLLGDSALYLCASSFFLQGTTGELFFGEGSRLTVL.